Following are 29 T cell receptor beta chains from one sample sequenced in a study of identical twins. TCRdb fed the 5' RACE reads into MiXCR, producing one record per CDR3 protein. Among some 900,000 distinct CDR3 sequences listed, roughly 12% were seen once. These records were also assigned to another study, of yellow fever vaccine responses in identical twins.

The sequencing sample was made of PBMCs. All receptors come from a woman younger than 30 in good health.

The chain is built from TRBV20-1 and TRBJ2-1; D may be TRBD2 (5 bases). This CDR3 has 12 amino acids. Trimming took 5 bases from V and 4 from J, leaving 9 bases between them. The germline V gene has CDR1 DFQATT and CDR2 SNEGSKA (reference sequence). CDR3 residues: CSAEDSYNEQFF. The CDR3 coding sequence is TGCAGTGCTGAGGACTCTTACAATGAGCAGTTCTTC.

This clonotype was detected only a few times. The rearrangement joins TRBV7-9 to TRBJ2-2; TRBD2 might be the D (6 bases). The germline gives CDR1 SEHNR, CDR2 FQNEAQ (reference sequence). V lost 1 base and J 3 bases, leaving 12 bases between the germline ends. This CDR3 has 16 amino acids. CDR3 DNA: TGTGCCAGCAGCTTAGTCCCAGCGGGCTACACCGGGGAGCTGTTTTTT. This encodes CASSLVPAGYTGELFF.

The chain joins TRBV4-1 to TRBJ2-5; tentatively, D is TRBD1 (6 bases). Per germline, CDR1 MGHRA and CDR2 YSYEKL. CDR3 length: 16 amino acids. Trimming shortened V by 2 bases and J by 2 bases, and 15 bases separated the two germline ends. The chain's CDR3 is CASSQILGTQQETQYF. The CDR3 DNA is TGCGCCAGCAGCCAAATCCTCGGGACACAACAAGAGACCCAGTACTTC.

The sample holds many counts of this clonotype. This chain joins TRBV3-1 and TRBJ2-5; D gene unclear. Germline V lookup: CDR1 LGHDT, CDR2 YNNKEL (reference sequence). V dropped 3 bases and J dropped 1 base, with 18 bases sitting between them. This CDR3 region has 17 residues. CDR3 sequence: CASSHSDPMDGQETQYF. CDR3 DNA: TGTGCCAGCAGCCACAGTGACCCTATGGATGGCCAAGAGACCCAGTACTTC.

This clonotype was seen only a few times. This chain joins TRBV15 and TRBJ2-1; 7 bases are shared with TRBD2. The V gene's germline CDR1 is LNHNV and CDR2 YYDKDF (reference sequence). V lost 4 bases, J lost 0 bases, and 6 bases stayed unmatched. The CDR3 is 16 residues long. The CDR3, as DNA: TGTGCCACCAGCACTGAAACTAGCGCCTCCTACAATGAGCAGTTCTTC. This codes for CATSTETSASYNEQFF.

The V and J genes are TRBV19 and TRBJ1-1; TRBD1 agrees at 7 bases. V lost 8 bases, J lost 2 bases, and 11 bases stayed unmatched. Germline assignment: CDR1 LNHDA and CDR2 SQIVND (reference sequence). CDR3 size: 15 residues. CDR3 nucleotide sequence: TGTGCCAGTGTTTATACGACAGGGCGAAACACTGAAGCTTTCTTT. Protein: CASVYTTGRNTEAFF.

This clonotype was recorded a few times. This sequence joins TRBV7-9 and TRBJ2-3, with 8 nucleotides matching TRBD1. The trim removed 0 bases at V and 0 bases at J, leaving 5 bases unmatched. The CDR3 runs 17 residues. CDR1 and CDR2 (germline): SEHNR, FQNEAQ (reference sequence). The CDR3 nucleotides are TGTGCCAGCAGCTTAGCGACAGGGGATCCTAGCACAGATACGCAGTATTTT. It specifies CASSLATGDPSTDTQYF.

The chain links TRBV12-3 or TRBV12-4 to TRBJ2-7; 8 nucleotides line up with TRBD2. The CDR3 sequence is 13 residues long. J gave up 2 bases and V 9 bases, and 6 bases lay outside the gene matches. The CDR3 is CARVAGPPYEQYF. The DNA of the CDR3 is TGTGCCAGGGTAGCGGGACCCCCCTACGAGCAGTACTTC.

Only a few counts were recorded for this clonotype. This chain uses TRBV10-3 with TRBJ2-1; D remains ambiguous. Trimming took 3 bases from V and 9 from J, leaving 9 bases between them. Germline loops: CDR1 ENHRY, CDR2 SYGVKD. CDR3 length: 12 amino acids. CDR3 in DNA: TGTGCCATCAGTGAACGGCGAGGTGAGCAGTTCTTC. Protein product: CAISERRGEQFF.

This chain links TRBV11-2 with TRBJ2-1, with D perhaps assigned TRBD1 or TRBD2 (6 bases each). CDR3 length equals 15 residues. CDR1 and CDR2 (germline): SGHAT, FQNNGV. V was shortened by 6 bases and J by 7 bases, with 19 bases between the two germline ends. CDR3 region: CASRGWGAKWNEQFF. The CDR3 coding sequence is TGTGCCAGCAGGGGCTGGGGGGCCAAGTGGAATGAGCAGTTCTTC.

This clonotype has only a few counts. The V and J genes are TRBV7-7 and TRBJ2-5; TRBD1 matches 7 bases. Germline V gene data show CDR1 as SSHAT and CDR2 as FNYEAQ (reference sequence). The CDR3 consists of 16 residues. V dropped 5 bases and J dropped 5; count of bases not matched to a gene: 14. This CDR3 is CASSRQGLKLGETQYF. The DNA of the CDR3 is TGTGCCAGCAGCCGACAGGGATTGAAATTGGGGGAGACCCAGTACTTC.

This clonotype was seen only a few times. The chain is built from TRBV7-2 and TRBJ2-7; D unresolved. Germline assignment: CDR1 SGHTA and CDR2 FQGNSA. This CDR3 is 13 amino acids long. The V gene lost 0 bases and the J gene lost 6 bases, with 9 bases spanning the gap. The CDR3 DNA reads TGTGCCAGCAGCTTAGCTGCCAGTTTCGAGCAGTACTTC. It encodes CASSLAASFEQYF.

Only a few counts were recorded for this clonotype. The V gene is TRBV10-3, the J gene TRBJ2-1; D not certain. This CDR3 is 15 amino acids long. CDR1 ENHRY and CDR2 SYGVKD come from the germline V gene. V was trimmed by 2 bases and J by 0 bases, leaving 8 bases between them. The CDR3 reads CAISELASSYNEQFF. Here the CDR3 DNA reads TGTGCCATCAGTGAGCTGGCGAGCTCCTACAATGAGCAGTTCTTC.

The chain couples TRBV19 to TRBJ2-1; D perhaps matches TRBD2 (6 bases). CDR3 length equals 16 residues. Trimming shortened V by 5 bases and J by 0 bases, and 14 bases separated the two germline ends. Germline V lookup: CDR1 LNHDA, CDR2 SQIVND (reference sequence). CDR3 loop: CASSPFSGTSYNEQFF. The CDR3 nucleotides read TGTGCCAGTAGTCCATTTAGCGGAACCTCCTACAATGAGCAGTTCTTC. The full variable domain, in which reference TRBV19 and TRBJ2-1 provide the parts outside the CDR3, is DGGITQSPKYLFRKEGQNVTLSCEQNLNHDAMYWYRQDPGQGLRLIYYSQIVNDFQKGDIAEGYSVSREKKESFPLTVTSAQKNPTAFYLCASSPFSGTSYNEQFFGPGTRLTVL.

The CDR3 is CSARDPRGIQETQYF. In DNA form, the CDR3 reads TGCAGTGCTAGAGATCCCAGGGGAATACAAGAGACCCAGTACTTC. V gene TRBV20-1 combines with J gene TRBJ2-5; D may be TRBD1 (6 bases). With 0 bases removed from V and 2 bases from J, the gap between germline ends came to 13 bases. This CDR3 contains 15 residues. Germline V gene data show CDR1 as DFQATT and CDR2 as SNEGSKA (reference sequence).

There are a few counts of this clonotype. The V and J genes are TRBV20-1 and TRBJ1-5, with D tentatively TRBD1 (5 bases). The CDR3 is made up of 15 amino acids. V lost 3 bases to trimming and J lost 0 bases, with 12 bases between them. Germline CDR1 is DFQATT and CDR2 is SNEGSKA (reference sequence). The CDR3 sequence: CSARKRGNSNQPQHF. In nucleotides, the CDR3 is TGCAGTGCTAGGAAGCGGGGGAATAGCAATCAGCCCCAGCATTTT.

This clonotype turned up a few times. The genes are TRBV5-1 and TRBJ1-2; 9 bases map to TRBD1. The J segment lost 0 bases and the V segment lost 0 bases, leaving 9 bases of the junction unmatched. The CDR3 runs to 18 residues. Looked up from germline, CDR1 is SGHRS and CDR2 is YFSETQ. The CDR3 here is CASSLAGGTGTTNYGYTF. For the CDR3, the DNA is TGCGCCAGCAGCTTGGCAGGTGGGACAGGGACTACTAACTATGGCTACACCTTC.

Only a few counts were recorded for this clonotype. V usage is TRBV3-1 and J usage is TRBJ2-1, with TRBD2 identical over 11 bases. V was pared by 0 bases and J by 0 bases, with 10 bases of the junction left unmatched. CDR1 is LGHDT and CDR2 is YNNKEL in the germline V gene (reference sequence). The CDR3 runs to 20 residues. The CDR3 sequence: CASSQEGLAGGLSSYNEQFF. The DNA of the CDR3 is TGTGCCAGCAGCCAAGAAGGCCTAGCGGGGGGCTTAAGCTCCTACAATGAGCAGTTCTTC.

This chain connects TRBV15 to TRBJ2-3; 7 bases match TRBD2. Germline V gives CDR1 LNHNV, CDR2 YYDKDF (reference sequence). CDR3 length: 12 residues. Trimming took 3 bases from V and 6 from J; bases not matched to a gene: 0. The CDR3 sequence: CATSSGGDTQYF. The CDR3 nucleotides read TGTGCCACCAGCAGCGGGGGGGATACGCAGTATTTT. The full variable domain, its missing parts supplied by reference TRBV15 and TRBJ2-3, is DAMVIQNPRYQVTQFGKPVTLSCSQTLNHNVMYWYQQKSSQAPKLLFHYYDKDFNNEADTPDNFQSRRPNTSFCFLDIRSPGLGDTAMYLCATSSGGDTQYFGPGTRLTVL.

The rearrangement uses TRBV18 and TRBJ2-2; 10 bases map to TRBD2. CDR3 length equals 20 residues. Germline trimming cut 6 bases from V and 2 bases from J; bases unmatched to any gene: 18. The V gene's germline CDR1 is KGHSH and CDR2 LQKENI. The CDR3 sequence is CASSQRGAPLAGLNTGELFF. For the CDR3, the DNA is TGTGCCAGCTCTCAACGAGGGGCCCCACTAGCGGGACTTAACACCGGGGAGCTGTTTTTT.

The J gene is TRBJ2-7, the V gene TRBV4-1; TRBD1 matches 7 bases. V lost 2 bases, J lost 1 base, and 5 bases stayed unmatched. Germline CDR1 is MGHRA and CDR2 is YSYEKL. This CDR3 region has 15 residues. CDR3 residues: CASSQRLGQSYEQYF. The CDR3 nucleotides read TGCGCCAGCAGCCAAAGGCTGGGACAGTCCTACGAGCAGTACTTC.

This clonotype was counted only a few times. Here the CDR3 reads CASSLKPGLWGYGYTF. The DNA for the CDR3 is TGTGCCAGCAGCTTAAAACCGGGCCTGTGGGGGTATGGCTACACCTTC. The J gene is TRBJ1-2, the V gene TRBV7-6; D is possibly TRBD1 (5 bases). CDR3 length equals 16 residues. Germline V CDR1 and CDR2: SGHVS, FNYEAQ. The V and J ends lost 2 bases and 5 bases respectively, with 18 bases between them.

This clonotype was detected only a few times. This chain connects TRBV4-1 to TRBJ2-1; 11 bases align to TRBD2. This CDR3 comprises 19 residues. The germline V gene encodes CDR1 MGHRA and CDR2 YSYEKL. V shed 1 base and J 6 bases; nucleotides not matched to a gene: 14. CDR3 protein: CASSQGALAGGPIANEQFF. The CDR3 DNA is TGCGCCAGCAGCCAAGGGGCATTAGCGGGGGGGCCGATCGCCAATGAGCAGTTCTTC.

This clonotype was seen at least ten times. The CDR3 bases are TGTGCCAGCAGGACAGTGGAGACCCAGTACTTC. Translated, it gives CASRTVETQYF. V usage is TRBV3-1 and J usage is TRBJ2-5; TRBD1 might be the D (5 bases). V dropped 6 bases and J dropped 5 bases, with 7 bases sitting between them. Germline V gives CDR1 LGHDT, CDR2 YNNKEL (reference sequence). The CDR3 is made up of 11 amino acids.

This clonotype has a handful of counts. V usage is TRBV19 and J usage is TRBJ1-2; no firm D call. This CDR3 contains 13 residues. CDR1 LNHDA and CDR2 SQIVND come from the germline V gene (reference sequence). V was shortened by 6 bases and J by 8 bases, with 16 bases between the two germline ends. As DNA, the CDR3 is TGTGCCAGTAGAGTCTCAAAGGGAGACGGCTACACCTTC. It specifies CASRVSKGDGYTF.

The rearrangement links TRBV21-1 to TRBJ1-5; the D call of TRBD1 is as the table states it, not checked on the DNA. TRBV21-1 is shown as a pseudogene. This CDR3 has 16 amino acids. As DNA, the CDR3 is TGTGCCAGCAGCAAAGCGGAGGGGTATAGCAATCAGCCCCAGCATTTT. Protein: CASSKAEGYSNQPQHF.

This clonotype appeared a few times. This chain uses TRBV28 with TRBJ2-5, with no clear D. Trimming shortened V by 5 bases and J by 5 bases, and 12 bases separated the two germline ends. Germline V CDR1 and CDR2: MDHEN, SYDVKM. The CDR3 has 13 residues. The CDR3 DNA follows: TGTGCCAGCAGTCCCCCCACATCGGAGACCCAGTACTTC. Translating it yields CASSPPTSETQYF. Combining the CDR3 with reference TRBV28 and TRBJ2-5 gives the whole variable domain DVKVTQSSRYLVKRTGEKVFLECVQDMDHENMFWYRQDPGLGLRLIYFSYDVKMKEKGDIPEGYSVSREKKERFSLILESASTNQTSMYLCASSPPTSETQYFGPGTRLLVL.

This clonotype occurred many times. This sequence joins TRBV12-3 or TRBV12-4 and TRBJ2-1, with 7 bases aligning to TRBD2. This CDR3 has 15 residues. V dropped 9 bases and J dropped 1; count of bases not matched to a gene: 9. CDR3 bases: TGTGCCAGTCTGAACCCCGGGAGGTCCTACAATGAGCAGTTCTTC. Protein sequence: CASLNPGRSYNEQFF.

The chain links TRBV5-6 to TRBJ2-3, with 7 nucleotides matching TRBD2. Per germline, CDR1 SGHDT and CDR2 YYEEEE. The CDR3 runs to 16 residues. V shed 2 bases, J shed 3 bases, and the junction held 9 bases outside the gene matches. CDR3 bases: TGTGCCAGCAGCTTCGGACTAGTCCTAGGGACAGATACGCAGTATTTT. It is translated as CASSFGLVLGTDTQYF.